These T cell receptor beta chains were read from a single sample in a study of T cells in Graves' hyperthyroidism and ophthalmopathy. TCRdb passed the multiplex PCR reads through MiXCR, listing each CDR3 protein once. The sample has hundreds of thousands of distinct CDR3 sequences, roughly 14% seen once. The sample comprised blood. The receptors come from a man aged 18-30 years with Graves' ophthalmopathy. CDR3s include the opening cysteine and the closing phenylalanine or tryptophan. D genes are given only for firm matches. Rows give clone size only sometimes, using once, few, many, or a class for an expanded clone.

cdr3_nt: TGTGCCAGCAGTTCTCCGGGACAGGGGGCCAAAAACATTCAGTACTTC; cdr3_aa: CASSSPGQGAKNIQYF; v_call: TRBV6-2/TRBV6-3; clone_size: .; d_call: TRBD1; j_call: TRBJ2-4
cdr3_nt: TGTGCCAGTAGTATGGGGACAGGGGGCTTAAATGAGCAGTTCTTC; cdr3_aa: CASSMGTGGLNEQFF; v_call: TRBV19; clone_size: .; d_call: TRBD1; j_call: TRBJ2-1
cdr3_nt: TGTGCCAGCTCACGGGACGACCCGGGTCTGGGGCGATATGGCTACACCTTC; cdr3_aa: CASSRDDPGLGRYGYTF; v_call: TRBV18; clone_size: .; d_call: .; j_call: TRBJ1-2
cdr3_nt: TGTGCCAGTAACTACCTGGGGATTTGGAATTCACCCCTCCACTTT; cdr3_aa: CASNYLGIWNSPLHF; v_call: TRBV19; clone_size: .; d_call: .; j_call: TRBJ1-6
cdr3_nt: TGTGCCAGCAGTCCCTTGGGGACTAGCGGCGAGCAGTACTTC; cdr3_aa: CASSPLGTSGEQYF; v_call: TRBV3-1; clone_size: .; d_call: TRBD2; j_call: TRBJ2-7
cdr3_nt: TGCAGTGCTAGAGATCTAAGGGTAGCGGAACTCTACGAGCAGTACTTC; cdr3_aa: CSARDLRVAELYEQYF; v_call: TRBV20-1; clone_size: many; d_call: .; j_call: TRBJ2-7
cdr3_nt: TGCAGTGCTAGATTGCTCAGAGGCACCGGGGAGCTGTTTTTT; cdr3_aa: CSARLLRGTGELFF; v_call: TRBV20-1; clone_size: .; d_call: .; j_call: TRBJ2-2
cdr3_nt: TGTGCCAGCAGTGACGTGGGTTACGAGCAGTACTTC; cdr3_aa: CASSDVGYEQYF; v_call: TRBV2; clone_size: many; d_call: .; j_call: TRBJ2-7
cdr3_nt: TGTGCCAGCAGCCACTCACAGGGGGATCAGCCCCAGCATTTT; cdr3_aa: CASSHSQGDQPQHF; v_call: TRBV3-1; clone_size: many; d_call: TRBD1; j_call: TRBJ1-5
cdr3_nt: TGTGCCACCCAGGTATCAGCGGGAAAGGCCGATACGCAGTATTTT; cdr3_aa: CATQVSAGKADTQYF; v_call: TRBV24-1; clone_size: many; d_call: TRBD2; j_call: TRBJ2-3
cdr3_nt: TGTGCCAGCAGTTTACGGGACAGGGGACCCTACGAGCAGTACTTC; cdr3_aa: CASSLRDRGPYEQYF; v_call: TRBV12-3/TRBV12-4; clone_size: many; d_call: TRBD1; j_call: TRBJ2-7
cdr3_nt: TGCAGTGCTGTAACTCCAGGGTACCACTCTGGAAACACCATATATTTT; cdr3_aa: CSAVTPGYHSGNTIYF; v_call: TRBV20-1; clone_size: few; d_call: .; j_call: TRBJ1-3
cdr3_nt: TGTGCCACCAGCAGAGACGCGATCCAGGGTTATGGGGCCAACGTCCTGACTTTC; cdr3_aa: CATSRDAIQGYGANVLTF; v_call: TRBV15; clone_size: many; d_call: .; j_call: TRBJ2-6
cdr3_nt: TGTGCCAGCAGTCTCGGTGATCAGCCCCAGCATTTT; cdr3_aa: CASSLGDQPQHF; v_call: TRBV12-3/TRBV12-4; clone_size: many; d_call: .; j_call: TRBJ1-5
cdr3_nt: TGTGCCAGCAGTTACGGCGGGGCCTACAATGAGCAGTTCTTC; cdr3_aa: CASSYGGAYNEQFF; v_call: TRBV6-5; clone_size: .; d_call: .; j_call: TRBJ2-1
cdr3_nt: TGTGCCATCAGTGAGTCGAGTAGCGGGGCAAACAATGAGCAGTTCTTC; cdr3_aa: CAISESSSGANNEQFF; v_call: TRBV10-3; clone_size: many; d_call: TRBD2; j_call: TRBJ2-1
cdr3_nt: TGTGCCAGCAGTGAAACGCAGGGCAGGCCTCAACATTTT; cdr3_aa: CASSETQGRPQHF; v_call: TRBV6-1; clone_size: many; d_call: .; j_call: TRBJ1-5
cdr3_nt: TGTGCCAGCAGCCATGCCCCTGGACAGCCCTGGGGGACTGGAAACACCATATATTTT; cdr3_aa: CASSHAPGQPWGTGNTIYF; v_call: TRBV14; clone_size: few; d_call: .; j_call: TRBJ1-3
cdr3_nt: TGCAGCGTTGAAGTGGTACAGGGAGTCGGTGGAGTAAAGGAAAAACTGTTTTTT; cdr3_aa: CSVEVVQGVGGVKEKLFF; v_call: TRBV29-1; clone_size: .; d_call: .; j_call: TRBJ1-4
cdr3_nt: TGTGCCAGCAGCGTAGCTATGGAGTTTTACAATGAGCAGTTCTTC; cdr3_aa: CASSVAMEFYNEQFF; v_call: TRBV9; clone_size: many; d_call: .; j_call: TRBJ2-1
cdr3_nt: TGTGCCAGCAGTTACTCATATTCGGGACACCAGTTCTATGGCTACACCTTC; cdr3_aa: CASSYSYSGHQFYGYTF; v_call: TRBV6-5; clone_size: many; d_call: .; j_call: TRBJ1-2
cdr3_nt: TGCAGTGCTAGGTGGCAGGGTGACACTGAAGCTTTCTTT; cdr3_aa: CSARWQGDTEAFF; v_call: TRBV20-1; clone_size: many; d_call: .; j_call: TRBJ1-1
cdr3_nt: TGCAGTGCCGCGACAGGGACCACTGAAGCTTTCTTT; cdr3_aa: CSAATGTTEAFF; v_call: TRBV20-1; clone_size: many; d_call: TRBD1; j_call: TRBJ1-1
cdr3_nt: TGTGCCAGCAGCTTGGCTGCAGGGGGGGGAAAAGAGACCCAGTACTTC; cdr3_aa: CASSLAAGGGKETQYF; v_call: TRBV5-6; clone_size: few; d_call: .; j_call: TRBJ2-5
cdr3_nt: TGCGCCAGCAGCTTGGCCCAGGGACTAGCTTACAATGAGCAGTTCTTC; cdr3_aa: CASSLAQGLAYNEQFF; v_call: TRBV5-1; clone_size: .; d_call: TRBD2; j_call: TRBJ2-1
cdr3_nt: TGTGCCAGCAGTGAAGGAGATGCAACCGGGGAGCTGTTTTTT; cdr3_aa: CASSEGDATGELFF; v_call: TRBV6-4; clone_size: .; d_call: .; j_call: TRBJ2-2
cdr3_nt: TGTGCCTGGGATTTCCGGGACAGGGGTAATTCACCCCTCCACTTT; cdr3_aa: CAWDFRDRGNSPLHF; v_call: TRBV30; clone_size: few; d_call: TRBD1; j_call: TRBJ1-6
cdr3_nt: TGTGCCAGCCGAGAGCGGGACCCTAAGAATCAGCCCCAGCATTTT; cdr3_aa: CASRERDPKNQPQHF; v_call: TRBV2; clone_size: many; d_call: .; j_call: TRBJ1-5
cdr3_nt: TGTGCCAGCAGCTTCTTAGTCGGCGAGCAGTACTTC; cdr3_aa: CASSFLVGEQYF; v_call: TRBV13; clone_size: .; d_call: .; j_call: TRBJ2-7
cdr3_nt: TGTGCCAGCAGTCAAAAAGGGTCTGAGAATATGGGGAACACCTTC; cdr3_aa: CASSQKGSENMGNTF; v_call: TRBV11-2; clone_size: many; d_call: .; j_call: TRBJ1-2
cdr3_nt: TGTGCCAGCAGCTTAAGGTCGGCAGTGAACTATGGCTACACCTTC; cdr3_aa: CASSLRSAVNYGYTF; v_call: TRBV11-2; clone_size: many; d_call: .; j_call: TRBJ1-2
cdr3_nt: TGCAGTGCTAGACCCCCCGACAGCTACAATGAGCAGTTCTTC; cdr3_aa: CSARPPDSYNEQFF; v_call: TRBV20-1; clone_size: many; d_call: .; j_call: TRBJ2-1
cdr3_nt: TGTGCCACCAGCAGAGATCGGGGAGAGCAAGCTTTCTTT; cdr3_aa: CATSRDRGEQAFF; v_call: TRBV15; clone_size: .; d_call: .; j_call: TRBJ1-1
cdr3_nt: TGTGCCAGCAGCCAAGGGTTAGAAGCATCCAATGAGCAGTTCTTC; cdr3_aa: CASSQGLEASNEQFF; v_call: TRBV11-2; clone_size: many; d_call: .; j_call: TRBJ2-1
cdr3_nt: TGTGCCAGCAGCTTAGTGGGACATGCGAACACTGAAGCTTTCTTT; cdr3_aa: CASSLVGHANTEAFF; v_call: TRBV11-2; clone_size: many; d_call: .; j_call: TRBJ1-1
cdr3_nt: TGTGCCAGCAGCTTGCCCGGCGGGGGCGCAGCCAAAAACATTCAGTACTTC; cdr3_aa: CASSLPGGGAAKNIQYF; v_call: TRBV5-4; clone_size: .; d_call: .; j_call: TRBJ2-4
cdr3_nt: TGTGCCAGCAGAAACGGAGGTGAGCCCCAGCATTTT; cdr3_aa: CASRNGGEPQHF; v_call: TRBV27; clone_size: many; d_call: .; j_call: TRBJ1-5
cdr3_nt: TGTGCCAGCAGCTTGCTAACGTTGGGACAGGGAGGTCAGCCCCAGCATTTT; cdr3_aa: CASSLLTLGQGGQPQHF; v_call: TRBV7-6; clone_size: few; d_call: TRBD1; j_call: TRBJ1-5
cdr3_nt: TGTGCCAGCAGCTTAACCCCTCGCGCTGGGTCCTACAATGAGCAGTTCTTC; cdr3_aa: CASSLTPRAGSYNEQFF; v_call: TRBV11-2; clone_size: many; d_call: .; j_call: TRBJ2-1
cdr3_nt: TGTGCCAGTAGTACAACGACAGTCTACGAGCAGTACTTC; cdr3_aa: CASSTTTVYEQYF; v_call: TRBV19; clone_size: many; d_call: .; j_call: TRBJ2-7
cdr3_nt: TGTGCCTGGTCCCGATTGAACACTGAAGCTTTCTTT; cdr3_aa: CAWSRLNTEAFF; v_call: TRBV30; clone_size: many; d_call: .; j_call: TRBJ1-1
cdr3_nt: TGCAGTGTCACCACCTCGGCGGGAGGGCAAGAGACCCAGTACTTC; cdr3_aa: CSVTTSAGGQETQYF; v_call: TRBV20-1; clone_size: many; d_call: TRBD2; j_call: TRBJ2-5
cdr3_nt: TGTGCCATCATGGGGACAGGGGAAAACTATGGCTACACCTTC; cdr3_aa: CAIMGTGENYGYTF; v_call: TRBV10-3; clone_size: many; d_call: TRBD1; j_call: TRBJ1-2
cdr3_nt: TGTGCCAGCGGGGGGGCCTTGTCCTACGAGCAGTACTTC; cdr3_aa: CASGGALSYEQYF; v_call: TRBV2; clone_size: many; d_call: .; j_call: TRBJ2-7
cdr3_nt: TGCAGCGTTGTGAGGAACAGGGCCCCCTACAATGAGCAGTTCTTC; cdr3_aa: CSVVRNRAPYNEQFF; v_call: TRBV29-1; clone_size: many; d_call: .; j_call: TRBJ2-1
cdr3_nt: TGTGCCAGCAGTCGGACAGGGGGTAATGAAAAACTGTTTTTT; cdr3_aa: CASSRTGGNEKLFF; v_call: TRBV12-3/TRBV12-4; clone_size: many; d_call: TRBD1; j_call: TRBJ1-4